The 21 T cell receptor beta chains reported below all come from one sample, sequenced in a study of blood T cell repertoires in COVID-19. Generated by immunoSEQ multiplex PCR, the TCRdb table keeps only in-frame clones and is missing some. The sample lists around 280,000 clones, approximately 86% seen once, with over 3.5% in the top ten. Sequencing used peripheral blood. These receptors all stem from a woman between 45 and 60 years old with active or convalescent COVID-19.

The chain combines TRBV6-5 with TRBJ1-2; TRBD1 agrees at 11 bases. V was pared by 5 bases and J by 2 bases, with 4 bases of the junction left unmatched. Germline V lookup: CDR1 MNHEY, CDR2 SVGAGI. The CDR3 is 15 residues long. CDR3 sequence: CASSTGTGGNYGYTF. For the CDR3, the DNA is TGTGCCAGCAGTACGGGGACAGGGGGGAACTATGGCTACACCTTC.

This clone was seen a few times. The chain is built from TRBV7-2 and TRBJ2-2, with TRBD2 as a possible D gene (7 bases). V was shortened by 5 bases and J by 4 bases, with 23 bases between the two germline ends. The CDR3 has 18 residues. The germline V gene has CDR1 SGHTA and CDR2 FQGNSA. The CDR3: CASSQGLGGSRPTGELFF. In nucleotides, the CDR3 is TGTGCCAGCAGCCAGGGGCTGGGGGGGTCCCGACCCACCGGGGAGCTGTTTTTT.

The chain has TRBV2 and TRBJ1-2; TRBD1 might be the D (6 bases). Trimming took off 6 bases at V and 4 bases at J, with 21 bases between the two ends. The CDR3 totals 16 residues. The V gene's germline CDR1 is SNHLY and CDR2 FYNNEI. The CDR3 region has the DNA TGTGCCAGCAGAGCCCGGACAGCTCCAGGGGTCTATGGCTACACCTTC. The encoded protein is CASRARTAPGVYGYTF.

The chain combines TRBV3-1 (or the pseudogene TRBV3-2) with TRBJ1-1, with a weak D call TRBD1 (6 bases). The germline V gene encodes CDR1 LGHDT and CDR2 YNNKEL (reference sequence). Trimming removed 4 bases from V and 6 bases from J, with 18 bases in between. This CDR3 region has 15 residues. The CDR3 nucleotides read TGTGCCAGCAGCCGCCTGGGGGGGGCGAGTGCTGAAGCTTTCTTT. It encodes CASSRLGGASAEAFF.

Here the CDR3 reads CASSAGLKGDEQFF. The CDR3 DNA follows: TGCGCCAGCAGCGCCGGACTCAAGGGCGATGAGCAGTTCTTC. The chain joins TRBV5-1 to TRBJ2-1; D may be TRBD2 (5 bases). In germline, CDR1 is SGHRS, CDR2 YFSETQ. There are 14 residues in the CDR3. V lost 4 bases, J lost 8 bases, and 16 bases lay in between.

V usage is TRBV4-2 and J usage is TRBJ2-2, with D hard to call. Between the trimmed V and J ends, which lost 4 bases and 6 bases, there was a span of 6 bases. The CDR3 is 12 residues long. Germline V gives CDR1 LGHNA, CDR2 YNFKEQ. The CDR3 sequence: CASSLVPGELFF. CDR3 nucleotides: TGTGCCAGCAGCCTAGTCCCCGGGGAGCTGTTTTTT.

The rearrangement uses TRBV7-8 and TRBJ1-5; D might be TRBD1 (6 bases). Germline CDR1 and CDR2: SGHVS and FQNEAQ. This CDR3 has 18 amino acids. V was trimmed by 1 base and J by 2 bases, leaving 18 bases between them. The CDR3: CASSLVFQGRIGNQPQHF. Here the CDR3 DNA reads TGTGCCAGCAGCTTAGTTTTTCAGGGGCGTATCGGCAATCAGCCCCAGCATTTT.

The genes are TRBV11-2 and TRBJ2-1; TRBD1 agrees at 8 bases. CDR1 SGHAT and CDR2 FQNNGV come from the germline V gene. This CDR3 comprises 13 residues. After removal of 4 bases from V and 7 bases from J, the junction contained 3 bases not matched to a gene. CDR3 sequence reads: CASSSDRVNEQFF. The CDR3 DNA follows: TGTGCCAGCAGCTCGGACAGGGTAAATGAGCAGTTCTTC.

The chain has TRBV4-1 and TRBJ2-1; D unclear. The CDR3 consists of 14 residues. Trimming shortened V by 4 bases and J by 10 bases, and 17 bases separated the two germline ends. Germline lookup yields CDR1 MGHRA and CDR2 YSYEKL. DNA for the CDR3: TGCGCCAGCAGCCTCCGCTCAGATACCATCGAGCAGTTCTTC. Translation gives CASSLRSDTIEQFF.

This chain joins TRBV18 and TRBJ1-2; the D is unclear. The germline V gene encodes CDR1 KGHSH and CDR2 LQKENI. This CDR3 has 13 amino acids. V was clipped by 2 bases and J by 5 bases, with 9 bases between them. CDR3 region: CASSPEYGYGYTF. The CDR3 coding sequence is TGTGCCAGCTCACCAGAGTACGGTTATGGCTACACCTTC.

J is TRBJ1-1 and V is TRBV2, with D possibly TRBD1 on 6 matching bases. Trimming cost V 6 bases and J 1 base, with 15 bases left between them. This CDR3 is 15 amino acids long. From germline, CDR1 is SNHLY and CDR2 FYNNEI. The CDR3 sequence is CASRPVGQQNTEAFF. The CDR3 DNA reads TGTGCCAGCAGACCGGTGGGACAACAGAACACTGAAGCTTTCTTT.

The CDR3 DNA sequence: TGTGCCAGCAGGCTTGGACCGGGACTAGCGGGAGGGGAGGCCGGGGAGCTGTTTTTT. Translated: CASRLGPGLAGGEAGELFF. The V call is TRBV27, the J call TRBJ2-2; 16 bases are shared with TRBD2. The CDR3 has 19 residues. Germline loops: CDR1 MNHEY, CDR2 SMNVEV (reference sequence). Trimming removed 6 bases from V and 6 bases from J; junction bases left unmatched: 13.

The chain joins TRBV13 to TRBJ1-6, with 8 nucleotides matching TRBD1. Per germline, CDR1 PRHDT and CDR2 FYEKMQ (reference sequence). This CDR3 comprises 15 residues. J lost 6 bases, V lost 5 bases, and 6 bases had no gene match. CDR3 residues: CASSSGTGSNSPLHF. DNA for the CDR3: TGTGCCAGCAGCAGCGGGACAGGTAGTAATTCACCCCTCCACTTT.

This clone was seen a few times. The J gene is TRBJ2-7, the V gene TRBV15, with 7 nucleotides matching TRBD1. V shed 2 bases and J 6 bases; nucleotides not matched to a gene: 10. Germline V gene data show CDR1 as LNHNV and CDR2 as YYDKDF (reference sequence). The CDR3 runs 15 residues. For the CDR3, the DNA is TGTGCCACCAGCAGATCCCCCCGGGACAGAGCCGAGCAGTACTTC. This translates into CATSRSPRDRAEQYF.

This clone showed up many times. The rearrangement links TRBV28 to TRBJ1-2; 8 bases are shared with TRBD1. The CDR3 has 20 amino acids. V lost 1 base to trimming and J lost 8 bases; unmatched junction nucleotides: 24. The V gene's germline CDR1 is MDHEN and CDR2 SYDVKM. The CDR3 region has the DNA TGTGCCAGCAGTTTATTTTTGGGTCTGGGACAGGTGGGGCGGTTTGGGGGCTACACCTTC. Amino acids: CASSLFLGLGQVGRFGGYTF.

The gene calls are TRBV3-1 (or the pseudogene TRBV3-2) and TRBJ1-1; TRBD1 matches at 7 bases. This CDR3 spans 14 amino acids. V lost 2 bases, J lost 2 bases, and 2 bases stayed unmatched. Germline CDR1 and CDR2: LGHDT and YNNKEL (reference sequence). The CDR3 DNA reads TGTGCCAGCAGCCAACACAGGGGAAACACTGAAGCTTTCTTT. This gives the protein CASSQHRGNTEAFF.

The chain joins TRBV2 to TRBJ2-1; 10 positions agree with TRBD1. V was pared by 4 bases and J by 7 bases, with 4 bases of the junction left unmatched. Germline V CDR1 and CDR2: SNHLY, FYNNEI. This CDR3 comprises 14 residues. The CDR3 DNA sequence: TGTGCCAGCAGTGTAGGACAGGGGGATAATGAGCAGTTCTTC. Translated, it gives CASSVGQGDNEQFF.

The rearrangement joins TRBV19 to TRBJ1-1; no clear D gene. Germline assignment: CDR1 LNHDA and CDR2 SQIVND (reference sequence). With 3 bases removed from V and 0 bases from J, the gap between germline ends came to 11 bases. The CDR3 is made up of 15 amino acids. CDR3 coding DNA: TGTGCCAGTAGTATGACTAGGAAAATGAACACTGAAGCTTTCTTT. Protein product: CASSMTRKMNTEAFF. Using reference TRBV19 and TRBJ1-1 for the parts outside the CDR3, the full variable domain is DGGITQSPKYLFRKEGQNVTLSCEQNLNHDAMYWYRQDPGQGLRLIYYSQIVNDFQKGDIAEGYSVSREKKESFPLTVTSAQKNPTAFYLCASSMTRKMNTEAFFGQGTRLTVV.

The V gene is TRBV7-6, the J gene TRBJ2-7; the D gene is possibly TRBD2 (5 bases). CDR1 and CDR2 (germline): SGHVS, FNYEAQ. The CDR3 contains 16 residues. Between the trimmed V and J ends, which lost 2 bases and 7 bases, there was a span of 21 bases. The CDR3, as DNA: TGTGCCAGCAGCTTATTCGCCGCGGGTGGATCTCGGGAGCAGTACTTC. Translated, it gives CASSLFAAGGSREQYF.

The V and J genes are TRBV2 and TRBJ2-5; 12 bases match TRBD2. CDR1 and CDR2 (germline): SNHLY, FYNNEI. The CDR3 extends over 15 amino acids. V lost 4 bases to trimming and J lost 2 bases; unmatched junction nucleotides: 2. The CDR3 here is CASSGLAGGQETQYF. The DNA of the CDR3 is TGTGCCAGCAGTGGTCTAGCGGGAGGGCAAGAGACCCAGTACTTC.

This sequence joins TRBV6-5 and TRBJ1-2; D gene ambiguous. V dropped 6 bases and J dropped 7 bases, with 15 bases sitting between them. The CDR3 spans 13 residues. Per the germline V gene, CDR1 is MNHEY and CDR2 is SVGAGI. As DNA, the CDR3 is TGTGCCAGCAGCCTCAGAATCGACTCTGGCTACACCTTC. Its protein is CASSLRIDSGYTF.